This TCR beta chain originates from a study of T cells after yellow fever vaccination. Study-wide points: Abundant clonotypes from the bulk population could get into FACS-sorted repertoires as contaminants.

This clonotype was observed a handful of times. The antigen is undetermined. As TCR cDNA was made by 5'RACE template switching, a universal primer site and UMIs were added. TCRdb independently ran MiXCR on the 5' RACE reads; one entry per CDR3 protein. The sample lists 450,000 to 650,000 distinct CDR3 sequences; approximately 13% were seen once. The sample was PBMCs, taken on the day of the yellow fever booster vaccination. The sequence derives from a man aged 30 to 39 who received the YFV17D yellow fever vaccine.

CDR3 amino acids: CASSRDRDSYNEQFF. Here the CDR3 DNA reads TGTGCCAGCAGCCGAGACAGAGACTCCTACAATGAGCAGTTCTTC. V gene TRBV7-2 combines with J gene TRBJ2-1, with D maybe TRBD1 (5 bases). The CDR3 runs to 15 residues. Germline loops: CDR1 SGHTA, CDR2 FQGNSA. Deletions cut 5 bases from V and 0 bases from J, with 11 bases between.